This TCR beta chain was profiled in a study of blood T cells in healthy people across ages. Overall study results and limits: The study regarded diversity estimates from one million T cells as underestimates. Per-million-T-cell TCR beta diversity fell roughly linearly with age.

Through a sample-barcoded 5' primer and a J-beta primer mix, a second PCR was run for roughly 7 to 11 cycles. TCRdb re-analysed the 5' RACE reads in MiXCR, keeping a single row per CDR3 protein. The sample lists about 730,000 distinct CDR3 sequences, approximately 39% occurring once. This clonotype was detected once. Its antigen remains unidentified. The CDR3 consists of 20 residues. In germline, CDR1 is SGHDN, CDR2 FVKESK. V was pared by 0 bases and J by 0 bases, with 14 bases of the junction left unmatched. This TCR derives from a woman aged 55-75 years in good health. The sample was blood. The J gene is TRBJ1-3, the V gene TRBV14, with 7 bases that match TRBD1. DNA for the CDR3: TGTGCCAGCAGCCAAGATAGATCGGACAGGACGACCTTCTCTGGAAACACCATATATTTT. Translating it yields CASSQDRSDRTTFSGNTIYF.